This T cell receptor beta chain originates from a study of blood T cell repertoires in COVID-19 (dated by TCRdb to 2019 to 2021). The study in broad terms: Samples covering the acute and convalescent phases of COVID-19 were provided by collaborators in the United States, Italy and Spain. HLA class I and class II types, where available, came from metadata supplied by the sample provider rather than from assay-based typing. Nearly every sample came with metadata listing a de-identified subject ID, COVID-19 status, age in years and sex. The samples were drawn from the first 160 participants of the ongoing ImmuneRACE study and from some 1,300 subjects provided by 6 global collaborators. Subjects who had been exposed to COVID-19, were actively infected with it, or had recovered from it provided the deeply sampled blood TCRbeta repertoires that made up the dataset. The repertoires were released in a freely available public database meant as a resource for research on the immune response to SARS-CoV-2. The material from the prospective study consisted of cDNA or gDNA derived from T cells, B-cell-depleted T cells, or PBMCs.

Study-wide findings and limitations: The quantity of clinical and demographic metadata differed by source and by participant and was supplied without curation.

TCRbeta CDR3 regions were amplified from genomic DNA using the immunoSEQ Assay, a bias-controlled multiplex PCR. For the original study's pipeline: Nucleated cell counts per sample were estimated from amplification of reference gene primers within the assay. To quantify the absolute abundance of each unique TCRbeta CDR3 rearrangement, sequence reads were collapsed and filtered. For each sample, productive Simpson clonality was calculated as the square root of Simpson's diversity index over productive rearrangements. What TCRdb holds here is the immuneACCESS table cut down to in-frame rearrangements. Part of the clones is not present; checked against another copy, under half of the missing clones reflect an unresolved V gene, and the others are unexplained. From that table come the V and J calls and clone size; the DNA was used to work out D and trimming. Counted in this sample were roughly 130,000 clones; roughly 80% of them appeared once. The ten largest clones add up to approximately 16% of the sample.

Whole blood was collected in K2EDTA tubes by collaborating institutions according to the institutions' own protocols. Collaborator samples were shipped for TCRbeta analysis as frozen whole blood, isolated PBMCs, or DNA extracted from either sample type. Comment on this clone: Its specific antigen is unknown. No base-level quality is on record; no much larger clone is a single base apart.

V is cut by 3 bases and J by 9 bases, and the space between the germline ends is 16 bases. From the cysteine up to the phenylalanine, the CDR3 has a length of 13 residues. The DNA shown is the 39-base CDR3, in frame from base 1. CDR1 and CDR2, per the germline V gene (reference sequence), are SGHKS and YYEKEE. Sample: peripheral blood. The source is a woman between 45 and 65 years old with acute or convalescent COVID-19. This chain is built from TRBV5-5 and TRBJ2-7, and possibly TRBD2, on 5 matching bases. The CDR3 region: CASSSLDRGRQYF. The bases read TGTGCCAGCAGCTCCCTGGACCGTGGGAGGCAGTACTTC.